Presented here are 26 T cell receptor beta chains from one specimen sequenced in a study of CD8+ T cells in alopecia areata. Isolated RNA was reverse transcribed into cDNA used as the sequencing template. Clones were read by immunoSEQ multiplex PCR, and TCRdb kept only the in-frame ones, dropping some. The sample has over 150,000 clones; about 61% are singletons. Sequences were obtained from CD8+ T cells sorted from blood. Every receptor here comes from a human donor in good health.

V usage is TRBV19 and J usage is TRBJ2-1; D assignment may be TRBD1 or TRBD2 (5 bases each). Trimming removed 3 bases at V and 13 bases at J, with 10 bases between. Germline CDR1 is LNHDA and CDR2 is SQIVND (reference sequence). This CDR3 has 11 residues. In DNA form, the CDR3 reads TGTGCCAGTAGTATTGGGACCTACCAGTTCTTC. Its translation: CASSIGTYQFF. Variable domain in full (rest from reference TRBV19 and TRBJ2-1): DGGITQSPKYLFRKEGQNVTLSCEQNLNHDAMYWYRQDPGQGLRLIYYSQIVNDFQKGDIAEGYSVSREKKESFPLTVTSAQKNPTAFYLCASSIGTYQFFGPGTRLTVL.

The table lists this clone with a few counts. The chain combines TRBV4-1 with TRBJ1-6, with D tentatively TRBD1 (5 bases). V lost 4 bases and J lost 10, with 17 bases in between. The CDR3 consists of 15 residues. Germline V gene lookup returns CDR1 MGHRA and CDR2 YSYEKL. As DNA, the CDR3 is TGCGCCAGCAGCCTTGAGGGACCTCCAAGCTCACCCCTCCACTTT. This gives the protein CASSLEGPPSSPLHF.

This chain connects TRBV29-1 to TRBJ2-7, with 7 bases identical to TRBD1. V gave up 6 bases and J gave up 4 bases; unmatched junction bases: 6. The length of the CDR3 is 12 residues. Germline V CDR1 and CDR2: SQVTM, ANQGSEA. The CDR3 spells CSVTGSVYEQYF. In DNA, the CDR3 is TGCAGCGTGACAGGGTCCGTTTACGAGCAGTACTTC.

This chain's CDR3 is CASSQEAQNLGELFF. The CDR3 nucleotides are TGTGCCAGCAGCCAAGAGGCGCAGAATCTCGGGGAGCTGTTTTTT. The chain employs TRBV4-2 and TRBJ2-2; unclear D gene. Germline loops: CDR1 LGHNA, CDR2 YNFKEQ. V was pared by 0 bases and J by 7 bases, with 12 bases between. This CDR3 contains 15 residues.

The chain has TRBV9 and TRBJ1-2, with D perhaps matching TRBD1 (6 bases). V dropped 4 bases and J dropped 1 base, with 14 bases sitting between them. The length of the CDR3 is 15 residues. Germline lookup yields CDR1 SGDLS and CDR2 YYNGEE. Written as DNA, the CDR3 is TGTGCCAGCAGCATCCGACTGGACAGTAACTATGGCTACACCTTC. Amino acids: CASSIRLDSNYGYTF. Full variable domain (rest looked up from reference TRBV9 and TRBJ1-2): DSGVTQTPKHLITATGQRVTLRCSPRSGDLSVYWYQQSLDQGLQFLIQYYNGEERAKGNILERFSAQQFPDLHSELNLSSLELGDSALYFCASSIRLDSNYGYTFGSGTRLTVV.

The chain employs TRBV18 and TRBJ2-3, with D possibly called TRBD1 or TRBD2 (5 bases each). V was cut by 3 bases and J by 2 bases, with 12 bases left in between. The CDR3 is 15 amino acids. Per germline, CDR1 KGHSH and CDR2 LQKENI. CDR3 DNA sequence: TGTGCCAGCTCACCTGCGAGGGGTTTCACAGATACGCAGTATTTT. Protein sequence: CASSPARGFTDTQYF.

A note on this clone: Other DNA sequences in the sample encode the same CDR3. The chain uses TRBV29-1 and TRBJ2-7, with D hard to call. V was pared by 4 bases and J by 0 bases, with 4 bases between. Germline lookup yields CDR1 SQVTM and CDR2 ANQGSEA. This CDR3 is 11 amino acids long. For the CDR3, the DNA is TGCAGCGTTGGCGACTCCTACGAGCAGTACTTC. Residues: CSVGDSYEQYF.

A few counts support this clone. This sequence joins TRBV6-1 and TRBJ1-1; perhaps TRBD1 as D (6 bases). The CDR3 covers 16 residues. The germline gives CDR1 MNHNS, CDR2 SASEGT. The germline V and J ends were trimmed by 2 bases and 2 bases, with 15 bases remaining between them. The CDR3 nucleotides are TGTGCCAGCAGTGAAAACAGGGCTGGGGGAAACACTGAAGCTTTCTTT. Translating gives CASSENRAGGNTEAFF.

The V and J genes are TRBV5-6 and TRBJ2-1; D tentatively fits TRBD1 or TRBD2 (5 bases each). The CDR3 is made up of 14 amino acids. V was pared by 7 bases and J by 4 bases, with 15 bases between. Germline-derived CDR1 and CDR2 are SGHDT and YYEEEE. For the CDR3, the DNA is TGTGCCAGCCGGTGGTGGGGGTTGTACAATGAGCAGTTCTTC. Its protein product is CASRWWGLYNEQFF.

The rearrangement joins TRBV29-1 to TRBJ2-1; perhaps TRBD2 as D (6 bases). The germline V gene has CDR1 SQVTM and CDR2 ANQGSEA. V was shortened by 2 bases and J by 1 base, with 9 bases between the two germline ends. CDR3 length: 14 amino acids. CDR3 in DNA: TGCAGCGTTGAATGGAGGGTTTCCTACAATGAGCAGTTCTTC. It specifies CSVEWRVSYNEQFF.

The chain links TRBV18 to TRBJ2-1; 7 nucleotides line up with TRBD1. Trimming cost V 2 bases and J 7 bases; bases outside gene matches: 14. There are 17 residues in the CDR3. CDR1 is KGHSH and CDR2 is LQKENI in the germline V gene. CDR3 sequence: CASSPDPRDSRWNEQFF. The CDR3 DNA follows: TGTGCCAGCTCACCAGATCCCCGGGACAGTAGGTGGAATGAGCAGTTCTTC.

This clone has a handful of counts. The CDR3 DNA follows: TGTGCCAGCAGCTTAGGCAGGGAAGATACGCAGTATTTT. Translated: CASSLGREDTQYF. The chain combines TRBV7-9 with TRBJ2-3; D might be TRBD1 (5 bases). CDR1 SEHNR and CDR2 FQNEAQ come from the germline V gene (reference sequence). Deletions cut 1 base from V and 5 bases from J, with 7 bases between. There are 13 residues in the CDR3.

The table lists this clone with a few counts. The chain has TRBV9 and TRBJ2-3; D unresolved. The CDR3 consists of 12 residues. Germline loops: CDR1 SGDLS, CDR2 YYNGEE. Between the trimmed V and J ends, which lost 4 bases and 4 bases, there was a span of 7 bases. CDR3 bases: TGTGCCAGCAGCTCCAGGTCAGATACGCAGTATTTT. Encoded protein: CASSSRSDTQYF.

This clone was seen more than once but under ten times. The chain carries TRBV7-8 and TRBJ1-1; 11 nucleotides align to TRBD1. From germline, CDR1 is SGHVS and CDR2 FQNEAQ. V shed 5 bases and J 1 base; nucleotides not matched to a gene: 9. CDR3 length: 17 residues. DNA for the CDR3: TGTGCCAGCAGCCGCAGGGACAGGGGGGCTGCGAACACTGAAGCTTTCTTT. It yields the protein CASSRRDRGAANTEAFF.

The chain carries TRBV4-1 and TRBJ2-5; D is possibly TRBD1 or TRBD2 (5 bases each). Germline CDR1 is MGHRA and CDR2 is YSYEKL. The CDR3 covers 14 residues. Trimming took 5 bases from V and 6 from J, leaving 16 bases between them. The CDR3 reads CASSSRDQPKTQYF. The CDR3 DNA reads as TGCGCCAGCAGCTCCCGGGACCAGCCTAAGACCCAGTACTTC.

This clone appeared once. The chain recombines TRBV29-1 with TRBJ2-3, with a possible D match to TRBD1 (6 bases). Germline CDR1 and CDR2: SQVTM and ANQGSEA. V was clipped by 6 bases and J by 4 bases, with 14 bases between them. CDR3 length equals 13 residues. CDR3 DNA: TGCAGCGTCCCGGACAGACCAGCAGATACGCAGTATTTT. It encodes CSVPDRPADTQYF.

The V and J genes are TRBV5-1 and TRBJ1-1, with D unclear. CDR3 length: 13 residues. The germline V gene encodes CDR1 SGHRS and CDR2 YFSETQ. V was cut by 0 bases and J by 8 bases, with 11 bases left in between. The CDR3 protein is CASSLGAGREAFF. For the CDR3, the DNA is TGCGCCAGCAGCTTGGGGGCAGGCCGGGAAGCTTTCTTT.

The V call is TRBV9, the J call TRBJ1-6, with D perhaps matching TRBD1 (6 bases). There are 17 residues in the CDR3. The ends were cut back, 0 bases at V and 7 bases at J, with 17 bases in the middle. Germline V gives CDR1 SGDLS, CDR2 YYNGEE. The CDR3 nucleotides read TGTGCCAGCAGCGTAGAGTTATTGGGGGCCGTGAATTCACCCCTCCACTTT. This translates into CASSVELLGAVNSPLHF. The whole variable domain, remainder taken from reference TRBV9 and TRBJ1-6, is DSGVTQTPKHLITATGQRVTLRCSPRSGDLSVYWYQQSLDQGLQFLIQYYNGEERAKGNILERFSAQQFPDLHSELNLSSLELGDSALYFCASSVELLGAVNSPLHFGNGTRLTVT.

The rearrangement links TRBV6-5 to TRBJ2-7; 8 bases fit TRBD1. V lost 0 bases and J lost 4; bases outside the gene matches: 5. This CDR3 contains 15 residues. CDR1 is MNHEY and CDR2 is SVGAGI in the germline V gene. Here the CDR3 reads CASSYSQGADYEQYF. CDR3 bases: TGTGCCAGCAGTTACTCCCAGGGGGCCGATTACGAGCAGTACTTC.

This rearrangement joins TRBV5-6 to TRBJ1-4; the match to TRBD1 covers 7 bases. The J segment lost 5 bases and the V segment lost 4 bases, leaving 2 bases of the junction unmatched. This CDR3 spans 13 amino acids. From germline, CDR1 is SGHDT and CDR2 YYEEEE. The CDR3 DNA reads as TGTGCCAGCAGCGAACAGGGGAATGAAAAACTGTTTTTT. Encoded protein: CASSEQGNEKLFF.

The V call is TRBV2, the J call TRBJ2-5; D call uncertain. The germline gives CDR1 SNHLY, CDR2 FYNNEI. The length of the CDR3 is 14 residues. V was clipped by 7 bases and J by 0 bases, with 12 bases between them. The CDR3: CASNKDQYQETQYF. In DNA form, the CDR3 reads TGTGCCAGCAATAAGGACCAGTACCAAGAGACCCAGTACTTC.

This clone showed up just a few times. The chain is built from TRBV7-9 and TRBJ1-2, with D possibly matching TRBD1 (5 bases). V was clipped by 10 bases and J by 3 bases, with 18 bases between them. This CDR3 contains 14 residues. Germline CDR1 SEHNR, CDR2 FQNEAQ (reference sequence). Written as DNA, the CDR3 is TGTGCCACCCGAATTGGTGGGGCTGACTATGGCTACACCTTC. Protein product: CATRIGGADYGYTF.

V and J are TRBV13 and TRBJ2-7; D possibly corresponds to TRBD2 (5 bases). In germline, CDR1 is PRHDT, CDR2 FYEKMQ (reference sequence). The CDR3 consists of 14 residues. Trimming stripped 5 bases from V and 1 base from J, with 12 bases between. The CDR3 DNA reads TGTGCCAGCAGCCTCCGGGAAACATCCTACGAGCAGTACTTC. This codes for CASSLRETSYEQYF.

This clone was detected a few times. The CDR3 DNA sequence: TGTGCCAGCAGGCAGGGACTAGCGGGCCAAGAGACCCAGTACTTC. As protein: CASRQGLAGQETQYF. This chain connects TRBV9 to TRBJ2-5; 12 bases are a match to TRBD2. The CDR3 loop spans 15 amino acids. The J segment lost 1 base and the V segment lost 5 bases, leaving 3 bases of the junction unmatched. Germline lookup yields CDR1 SGDLS and CDR2 YYNGEE.

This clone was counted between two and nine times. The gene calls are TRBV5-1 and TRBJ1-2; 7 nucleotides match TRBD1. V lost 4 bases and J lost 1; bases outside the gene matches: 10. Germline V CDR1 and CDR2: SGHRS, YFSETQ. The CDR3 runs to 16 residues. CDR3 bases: TGCGCCAGCAGCGTTGAGCCGGGACAGCGTAACTATGGCTACACCTTC. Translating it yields CASSVEPGQRNYGYTF.

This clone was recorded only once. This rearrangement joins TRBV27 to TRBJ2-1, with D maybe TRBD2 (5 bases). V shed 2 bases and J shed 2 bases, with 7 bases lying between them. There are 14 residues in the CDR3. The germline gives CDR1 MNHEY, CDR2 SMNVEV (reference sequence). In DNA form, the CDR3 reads TGTGCCAGCAGTTTAGCGGGTACCTACAATGAGCAGTTCTTC. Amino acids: CASSLAGTYNEQFF.